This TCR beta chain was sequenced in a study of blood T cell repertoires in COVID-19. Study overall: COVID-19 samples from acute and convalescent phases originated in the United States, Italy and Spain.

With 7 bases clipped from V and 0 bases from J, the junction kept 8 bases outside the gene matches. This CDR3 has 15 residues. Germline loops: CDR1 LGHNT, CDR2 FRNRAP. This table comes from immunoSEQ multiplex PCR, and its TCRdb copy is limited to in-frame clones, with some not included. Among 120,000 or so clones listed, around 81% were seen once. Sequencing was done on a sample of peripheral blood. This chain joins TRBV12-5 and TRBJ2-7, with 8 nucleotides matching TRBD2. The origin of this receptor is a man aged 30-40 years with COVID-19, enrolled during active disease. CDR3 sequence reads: CASAQPTSGSYEQYF. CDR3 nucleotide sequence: TGTGCTAGTGCCCAACCAACTAGCGGCTCCTACGAGCAGTACTTC.